The present entry profiles one T cell receptor (beta chain) with its context. Antigen specificity is unknown. Clones were sequenced by immunoSEQ multiplex PCR, and TCRdb holds only the in-frame ones, with some missing. Of 130,000 or so clones listed, approximately 88% are singletons. The V gene end was trimmed by 1 base and the J gene end by 4 bases; junction bases not matched to a gene: 2. In germline, CDR1 is SGHAT, CDR2 FQNNGV. This CDR3 is built from 14 residues. This sample stems from a study of T cells in localized non-small cell lung cancer. General study findings and limits: Among the top 100 tumor clones, a median around 57 appeared in adjacent lung. Higher blood T cell density went with longer overall survival. Investigators sequenced only a single tumor region, leaving heterogeneity possible.

The source is a female donor of 60 years or more with stage I lung adenocarcinoma. The material sequenced was peripheral blood, taken before any cancer treatment. The chain joins TRBV11-2 to TRBJ1-2; 8 bases are shared with TRBD1. The CDR3 sequence: CASSLGGTGYGYTF. The CDR3, as DNA: TGTGCCAGCAGCTTAGGCGGGACAGGCTATGGCTACACCTTC.